Listed below are T cell receptor beta chains from one sample, sequenced in a study of T-cell memory formation after mild COVID-19. MiXCR, applied by TCRdb to the 5' RACE reads, yields one record per CDR3 protein. The data hold approximately 490,000 distinct CDR3 sequences, with around 21% observed a single time. Material for sequencing was PBMCs or a T cell subset sorted from them (not recorded which). All receptors come from an adult woman who had mild COVID-19 (a few samples of this study predate the infection). Cell type and time point are not known. The CDR3 runs from the conserved cysteine through the conserved F or W. D genes are given only for firm matches. Not all rows give a size; the values are once, few, many and, for expanded clones, a class.

j_call	clone_size	cdr3_length	d_call	v_call	cdr3_aa	cdr3_nt
TRBJ2-7	NA	13	NA	TRBV15	CAIRDASSYEQYF	TGTGCCATCCGGGACGCCAGCTCCTACGAGCAGTACTTC
TRBJ1-5	NA	16	TRBD1	TRBV20-1	CSASWTGGNSNQPQHF	TGCAGTGCTAGCTGGACAGGGGGGAATAGCAATCAGCCCCAGCATTTT
TRBJ1-4	NA	16	TRBD1	TRBV19	CASSIGIGTGNEKLFF	TGTGCCAGTAGTATAGGTATCGGGACAGGGAATGAAAAACTGTTTTTT
TRBJ2-7	few	15	NA	TRBV5-1	CASSLTGRGSYEQYF	TGCGCCAGCAGCTTGACGGGTCGGGGGTCCTACGAGCAGTACTTC
TRBJ2-7	NA	11	NA	TRBV29-1	CSVLGGYEQYF	TGCAGCGTCCTCGGAGGGTACGAGCAGTACTTC
TRBJ2-2	NA	10	NA	TRBV29-1	CSVNTGELFF	TGCAGCGTCAACACCGGGGAGCTGTTTTTT
TRBJ1-2	NA	19	TRBD1	TRBV5-1	CASSVFPGQKTEHYYGYTF	TGCGCCAGCAGCGTCTTTCCGGGACAGAAGACCGAGCACTACTATGGCTACACCTTC
TRBJ2-1	NA	15	NA	TRBV5-1	CASSLASDRYNEQFF	TGCGCCAGCAGCTTGGCTTCGGACAGATACAATGAGCAGTTCTTC
TRBJ2-1	many	15	NA	TRBV12-3/TRBV12-4	CASSSRRASYNEQFF	TGTGCCAGCTCCTCACGGAGGGCATCCTACAATGAGCAGTTCTTC
TRBJ1-1	few	13	NA	TRBV30	CAWSKTGNTEAFF	TGTGCCTGGAGTAAGACAGGGAACACTGAAGCTTTCTTT
TRBJ2-3	few	14	TRBD2	TRBV7-2	CASRLAGRTDTQYF	TGTGCCAGCAGACTAGCGGGGCGGACAGATACGCAGTATTTT
TRBJ1-3	NA	15	NA	TRBV5-1	CASRSAINSGNTIYF	TGCGCCAGCAGATCCGCAATCAACTCTGGAAACACCATATATTTT
TRBJ1-5	NA	18	TRBD1	TRBV20-1	CSARDDRDLTASNQPQHF	TGCAGTGCTAGAGATGACAGGGACCTAACGGCTAGCAATCAGCCCCAGCATTTT
TRBJ2-2	NA	16	NA	TRBV4-1	CASSQVSGTHTGELFF	TGCGCCAGCAGCCAAGTATCTGGGACTCACACCGGGGAGCTGTTTTTT
TRBJ2-3	few	16	TRBD2	TRBV15	CATSRAPSGGTDTQYF	TGTGCCACCAGCAGAGCCCCGAGCGGGGGCACAGATACGCAGTATTTT
TRBJ1-1	NA	14	NA	TRBV5-4	CASSLAKQPPEAFF	TGTGCCAGCAGCTTGGCGAAGCAGCCCCCTGAAGCTTTCTTT
TRBJ2-3	few	16	TRBD1	TRBV5-1	CASSQPGQGRTDTQYF	TGCGCCAGCAGCCAACCGGGACAGGGTAGGACAGATACGCAGTATTTT
TRBJ2-7	few	13	NA	TRBV5-1	CASREVRGYEQYF	TGCGCCAGCAGAGAGGTCAGGGGCTACGAGCAGTACTTC
TRBJ2-7	few	16	NA	TRBV6-2/TRBV6-3	CASSYPPGTALYEQYF	TGTGCCAGCAGTTACCCTCCCGGGACGGCTTTATACGAGCAGTACTTC
TRBJ1-1	NA	19	TRBD1	TRBV14	CASSRTTWTGDDLDTEAFF	TGTGCCAGCAGCCGGACGACCTGGACAGGGGACGATTTGGACACTGAAGCTTTCTTT
TRBJ2-7	NA	11	NA	TRBV12-3/TRBV12-4	CASSLTSEQYF	TGTGCCAGCAGTCTAACCTCCGAGCAGTACTTC
TRBJ1-2	NA	17	TRBD1	TRBV5-1	CASSVPGQGSANYGYTF	TGCGCCAGCAGCGTACCGGGACAGGGGTCAGCTAACTATGGCTACACCTTC
TRBJ2-3	NA	15	NA	TRBV3-1	CASSQWDSYTDTQYF	TGTGCCAGCAGCCAATGGGACTCGTACACAGATACGCAGTATTTT
TRBJ2-7	few	13	NA	TRBV2	CASSEAGVSEQYF	TGTGCCAGCAGTGAAGCCGGAGTATCCGAGCAGTACTTC
TRBJ1-3	few	14	NA	TRBV7-9	CASSLGNTGNTIYF	TGTGCCAGCAGCCTAGGGAACACTGGAAACACCATATATTTT
TRBJ2-7	few	16	NA	TRBV7-9	CASSPSLTEISYEQYF	TGTGCCAGCAGCCCCAGCTTGACAGAGATTTCCTACGAGCAGTACTTC
TRBJ1-4	NA	16	NA	TRBV15	CATAGGSSLLNEKLFF	TGTGCCACCGCGGGGGGCTCCTCTCTACTGAATGAAAAACTGTTTTTT
TRBJ1-2	NA	16	TRBD1	TRBV6-5	CASSRSQGGPNYGYTF	TGTGCCAGCAGCCGTTCACAGGGGGGACCTAACTATGGCTACACCTTC
TRBJ2-5	NA	14	NA	TRBV9	CASSPPWAQETQYF	TGTGCCAGCAGCCCCCCCTGGGCACAAGAGACCCAGTACTTC
TRBJ2-7	many	14	TRBD2	TRBV12-3/TRBV12-4	CASSRGLDSYEQYF	TGTGCCAGCAGTAGAGGACTAGACTCCTACGAGCAGTACTTC